The TCR beta chain under discussion was sequenced for a study of blood T cell repertoires in COVID-19. This table comes from immunoSEQ multiplex PCR, and its TCRdb copy is limited to in-frame clones, with some not included. This table holds around 250,000 clones, around 87% found once. Germline V gives CDR1 LGHNA, CDR2 YSLEER. The CDR3 totals 15 residues. Losses at the gene ends were 2 bases for V and 4 bases for J; bases not matched to a gene: 4. The TCR was taken from a woman in her forties or fifties who had recovered from COVID-19. The J gene is TRBJ2-1, the V gene TRBV4-3, with 8 bases lining up with TRBD1. Sequencing was carried out using PBMCs or T cells enriched from blood (not recorded which). CDR3 sequence: CASSQSDRAYNEQFF. In DNA, the CDR3 is TGCGCCAGCAGCCAATCGGACAGGGCATACAATGAGCAGTTCTTC.